This TCR beta chain was recorded in a study of T-cell reconstitution after alpha-beta-depleted transplantation in children. V lost 5 bases, J lost 4 bases, and 16 bases lay in between. Per germline, CDR1 SEHNR and CDR2 FQNEAQ (reference sequence). The CDR3 is 15 residues long. Study-wide findings and caveats: Surviving recipient T cells and intrathymic progenitors accounted for some patients' high TCRbeta diversity at day 60. T-cell numbers and diversity one year post-transplant derived largely from freshly generated T cells. The study reportedly traced alpha-beta T cells about two months after transplant to several hundred expanded graft clones.

For this clonotype: Its antigen is still unknown.

This sample's TCRbeta library carried unique molecular identifier barcodes. TCRdb called the PCR reads again in MiXCR, with one record for every CDR3 protein. The data hold some 840,000 distinct CDR3 sequences, with about 16% observed a single time. The rearrangement uses TRBV7-9 and TRBJ2-3; perhaps TRBD1 as D (5 bases). The sequencing used PBMCs, mostly from graft donor cells, collected 360 days after TCRalphabeta/CD19-depleted stem cell transplant. This receptor was taken from a male patient younger than 18 who had a stem cell transplant for acute lymphoblastic leukemia, so the T cells may come from the graft donor. The CDR3: CASSPRFDSADTQYF. The CDR3, as DNA: TGTGCCAGCAGCCCCCGGTTCGACAGCGCAGATACGCAGTATTTT.